The 11 T cell receptor beta chains given below trace back to one sample, sequenced in a study of identical twins. TCRdb fed the 5' RACE reads into MiXCR, producing one record per CDR3 protein. The sample lists fewer than 900,000 distinct CDR3 sequences, over 15% occurring once. The sample was also linked to a second study, of T cells expressing NK-cell markers.

The sample consisted of PBMCs. The source of these receptors is a woman aged 18-29 years in good health.

This clonotype has a handful of counts. An end of the junction does not agree with germline; a read error may underlie this. The rearrangement joins TRBV18 to TRBJ2-5, with D perhaps TRBD1 (7 bases). This CDR3 has 14 residues. CDR1 and CDR2 (germline): KGHSH, LQKENI. CDR3 nucleotides: TGTGCCAGCTCGCCACAGGGGAGGTCGGAGACCCAGTACTTC. This gives the protein CASSPQGRSETQYF.

The V call is TRBV12-3 or TRBV12-4, the J call TRBJ1-4, with D unclear. The CDR3 spans 14 residues. V lost 3 bases, J lost 10 bases, and 15 bases lay in between. In DNA, the CDR3 is TGTGCCAGCAGTTTGTTGGAGGGATGGGGAAAACTGTTTTTT. It specifies CASSLLEGWGKLFF.

The CDR3 DNA is TGTGCCAGCAGTGGGTTCGGACAGGGGGCAGGAGAGCAGTACTTC. Protein: CASSGFGQGAGEQYF. The gene calls are TRBV12-3 or TRBV12-4 and TRBJ2-7, with 11 bases lining up with TRBD1. The CDR3 has 15 residues. The J segment lost 7 bases and the V segment lost 5 bases, leaving 10 bases of the junction unmatched.

The chain has TRBV7-9 and TRBJ2-7, with D perhaps matching TRBD2 (6 bases). The CDR3 is 13 amino acids. Germline values: CDR1 SEHNR, CDR2 FQNEAQ (reference sequence). With 7 bases removed from V and 3 bases from J, the gap between germline ends came to 13 bases. CDR3 coding DNA: TGTGCCAGCAACTACGGGAGAAACTACGAGCAGTACTTC. Residues: CASNYGRNYEQYF.

V usage is TRBV6-2 or TRBV6-3 and J usage is TRBJ1-2, with D tentatively TRBD1 (6 bases). Trimming stripped 3 bases from V and 5 bases from J, with 25 bases between. The germline V gene encodes CDR1 MNHEY and CDR2 SVGEGT. There are 18 residues in the CDR3. CDR3 coding DNA: TGTGCCAGCAGTTATGGCGCTGGGACAAGCGCCATGGGGTATGGCTACACCTTC. Translating gives CASSYGAGTSAMGYGYTF.

The chain recombines TRBV6-5 with TRBJ1-2; D perhaps matches TRBD1 (6 bases). CDR1 and CDR2 (germline): MNHEY, SVGAGI. The length of the CDR3 is 15 residues. V gave up 6 bases and J gave up 4 bases, with 18 bases separating them. The CDR3 nucleotides are TGTGCCAGCAGGCGAACTCAGGACAGTCCCTATGGCTACACCTTC. It translates to CASRRTQDSPYGYTF.

This clonotype occurred a few times. V usage is TRBV12-3 or TRBV12-4 and J usage is TRBJ1-2; D call uncertain. V was clipped by 3 bases and J by 7 bases, with 15 bases between them. The CDR3 runs to 14 residues. The DNA of the CDR3 is TGTGCCAGCAGTTTCACGGCAGCCCAAAGTGGCTACACCTTC. This codes for CASSFTAAQSGYTF.

This clonotype came up a few times. The V gene is TRBV6-5, the J gene TRBJ2-3; the D gene is possibly TRBD2 (5 bases). Germline V gives CDR1 MNHEY, CDR2 SVGAGI. The CDR3 extends over 15 amino acids. Trimming left V 0 bases short and J 2 bases short, with 9 bases between. The DNA of the CDR3 is TGTGCCAGCAGTTACTCGTCGGGAACCACAGATACGCAGTATTTT. Its translation is CASSYSSGTTDTQYF.

The J gene is TRBJ1-1, the V gene TRBV7-9, with D perhaps matching TRBD1 (6 bases). Germline-derived CDR1 and CDR2 are SEHNR and FQNEAQ (reference sequence). V was shortened by 6 bases and J by 5 bases, with 13 bases between the two germline ends. The CDR3 contains 13 residues. The CDR3 bases are TGTGCCAGCAGGGGGGAAGGGGGTACTGAAGCTTTCTTT. This gives the protein CASRGEGGTEAFF.

The V call is TRBV20-1, the J call TRBJ1-1; D gene unclear. V lost 4 bases, J lost 3 bases, and 9 bases lay in between. Germline-derived CDR1 and CDR2 are DFQATT and SNEGSKA (reference sequence). The CDR3 runs 12 residues. DNA of the CDR3: TGCAGTGCTAAGGGAACCGACACTGAAGCTTTCTTT. This codes for CSAKGTDTEAFF.

V is TRBV7-2 and J is TRBJ1-5; 9 positions agree with TRBD1. Trimming removed 4 bases from V and 6 bases from J; junction bases left unmatched: 7. This CDR3 is built from 15 residues. Germline V CDR1 and CDR2: SGHTA, FQGNSA. CDR3 sequence (DNA): TGTGCCAGCAGCTCGACAGGGGGGACGAGTCAGCCCCAGCATTTT. This gives the protein CASSSTGGTSQPQHF. The entire variable domain, with the rest obtained from reference TRBV7-2 and TRBJ1-5, is as follows: GAGVSQSPSNKVTEKGKDVELRCDPISGHTALYWYRQSLGQGLEFLIYFQGNSAPDKSGLPSDRFSAERTGGSVSTLTIQRTQQEDSAVYLCASSSTGGTSQPQHFGDGTRLSIL.